The text below deals with one T cell receptor (beta chain). Source study methods: Amplifying reference gene primers gave estimates of nucleated cell counts. Some clones are missing from TCRdb's copy, which holds only in-frame ones; the method was immunoSEQ multiplex PCR. The V and J calls and the clone size are those of that table, but D and trimming were determined from the DNA. The repertoire holds some 160,000 clones, with about 80% as singletons. The data were obtained in a study of blood T cell repertoires in COVID-19. Germline loops: CDR1 LNHDA, CDR2 SQIVND (reference sequence). The J segment lost 4 bases and the V segment lost 6 bases, leaving 7 bases of the junction unmatched. The CDR3 runs to 15 residues.

The rearrangement links TRBV19 to TRBJ2-1, with 9 bases that match TRBD2. The sample taken for sequencing was peripheral blood. The TCR sequence derives from a man between 70 and 80 years old with active or convalescent COVID-19. CDR3 sequence (DNA): TGTGCCAGTAGGTACCGGCGGGGGGGGTACAATGAGCAGTTCTTC. Amino acid sequence: CASRYRRGGYNEQFF.